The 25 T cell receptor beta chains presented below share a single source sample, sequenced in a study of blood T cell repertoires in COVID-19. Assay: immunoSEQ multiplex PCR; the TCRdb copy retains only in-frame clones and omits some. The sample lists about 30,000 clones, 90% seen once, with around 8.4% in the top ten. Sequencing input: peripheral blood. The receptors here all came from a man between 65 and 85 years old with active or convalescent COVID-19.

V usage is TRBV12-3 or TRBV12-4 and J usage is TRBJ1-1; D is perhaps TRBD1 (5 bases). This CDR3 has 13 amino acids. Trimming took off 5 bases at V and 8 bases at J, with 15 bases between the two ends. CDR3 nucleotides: TGTGCCAGCAGTCCGCATAGGGGTATGGAAGCTTTCTTT. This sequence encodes CASSPHRGMEAFF.

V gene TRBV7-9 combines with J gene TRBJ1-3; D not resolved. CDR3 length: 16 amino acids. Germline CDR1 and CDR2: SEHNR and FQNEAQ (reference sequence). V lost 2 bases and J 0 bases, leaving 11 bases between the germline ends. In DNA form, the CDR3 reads TGTGCCAGCAGCTTAAATTTTGGAGGCTCTGGAAACACCATATATTTT. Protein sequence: CASSLNFGGSGNTIYF.

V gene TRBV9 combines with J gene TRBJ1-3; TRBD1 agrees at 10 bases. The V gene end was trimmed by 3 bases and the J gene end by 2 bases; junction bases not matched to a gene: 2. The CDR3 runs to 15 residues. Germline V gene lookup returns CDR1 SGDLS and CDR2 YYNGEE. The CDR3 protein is CASSAGQGAGNTIYF. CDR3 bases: TGTGCCAGCAGCGCTGGACAGGGGGCTGGAAACACCATATATTTT.

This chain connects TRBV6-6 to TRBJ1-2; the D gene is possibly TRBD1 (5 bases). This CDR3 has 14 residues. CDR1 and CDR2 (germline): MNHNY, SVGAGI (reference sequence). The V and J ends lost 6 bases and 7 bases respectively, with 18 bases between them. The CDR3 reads CASRDMGYSFGYTF. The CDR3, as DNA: TGTGCCAGCAGGGACATGGGATATTCTTTTGGCTACACCTTC.

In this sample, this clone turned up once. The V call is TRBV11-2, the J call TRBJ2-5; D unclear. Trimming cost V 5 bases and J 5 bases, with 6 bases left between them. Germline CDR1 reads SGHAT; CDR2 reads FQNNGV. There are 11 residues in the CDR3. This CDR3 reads CASSPRETQYF. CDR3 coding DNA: TGTGCCAGCAGCCCTCGGGAGACCCAGTACTTC.

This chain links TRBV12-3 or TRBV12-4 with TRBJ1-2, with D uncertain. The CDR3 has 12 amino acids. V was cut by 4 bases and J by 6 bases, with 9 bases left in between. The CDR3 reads CASSWAVDGYTF. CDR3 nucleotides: TGTGCCAGCAGTTGGGCCGTTGATGGCTACACCTTC.

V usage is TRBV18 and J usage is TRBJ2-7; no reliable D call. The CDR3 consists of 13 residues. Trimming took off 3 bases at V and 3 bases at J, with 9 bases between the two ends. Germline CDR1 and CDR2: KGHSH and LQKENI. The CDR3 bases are TGTGCCAGCTCACCTAACAGAGACTACGAGCAGTACGTC. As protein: CASSPNRDYEQYV.

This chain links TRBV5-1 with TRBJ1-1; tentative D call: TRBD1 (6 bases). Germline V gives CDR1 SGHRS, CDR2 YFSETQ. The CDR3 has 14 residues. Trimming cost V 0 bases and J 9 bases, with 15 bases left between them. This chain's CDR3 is CASSLDGQTIKAFF. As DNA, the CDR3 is TGCGCCAGCAGCTTGGATGGACAGACAATCAAAGCTTTCTTT.

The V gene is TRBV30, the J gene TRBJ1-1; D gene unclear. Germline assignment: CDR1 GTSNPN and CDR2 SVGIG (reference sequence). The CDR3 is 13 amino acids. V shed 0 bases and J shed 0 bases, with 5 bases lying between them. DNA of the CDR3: TGTGCCTGGAGTGTACAGTTGAACACTGAAGCTTTCTTT. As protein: CAWSVQLNTEAFF.

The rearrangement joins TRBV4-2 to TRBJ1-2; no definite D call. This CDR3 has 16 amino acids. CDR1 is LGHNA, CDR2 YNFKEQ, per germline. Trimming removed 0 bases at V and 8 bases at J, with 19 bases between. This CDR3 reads CASSQDQGLFLGGYTF. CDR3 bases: TGTGCCAGCAGCCAAGATCAAGGCCTTTTTTTGGGCGGCTACACCTTC.

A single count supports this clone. The CDR3, as DNA: TGTGCCAGCAGTTCGACAGGGGGAAAGTACACTGAAGCTTTCTTT. Translated, it gives CASSSTGGKYTEAFF. The V and J genes are TRBV28 and TRBJ1-1; 9 bases agree with TRBD1. The CDR3 is made up of 15 amino acids. Germline V gene data show CDR1 as MDHEN and CDR2 as SYDVKM. With V trimmed by 4 bases and J by 3 bases, 6 bases remained unmatched.

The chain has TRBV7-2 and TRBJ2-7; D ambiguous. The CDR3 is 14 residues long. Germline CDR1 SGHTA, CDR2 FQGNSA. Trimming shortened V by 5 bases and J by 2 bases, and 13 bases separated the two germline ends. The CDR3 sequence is CASSPSFGTYEQYF. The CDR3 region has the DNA TGTGCCAGCAGCCCGAGCTTTGGTACCTACGAGCAGTACTTC.

CDR3 DNA sequence: TGTGCCAGCAGTTACTCCGCCGGGACACCGAACACTGAAGCTTTCTTT. Translation: CASSYSAGTPNTEAFF. This chain uses TRBV6-2 or TRBV6-3 with TRBJ1-1; D is possibly TRBD1 (6 bases). CDR1 and CDR2 from the germline V gene are MNHEY and SVGEGT. This CDR3 has 16 residues. The V end lost 0 bases, the J end lost 1 base, and 12 bases lay between the germline ends.

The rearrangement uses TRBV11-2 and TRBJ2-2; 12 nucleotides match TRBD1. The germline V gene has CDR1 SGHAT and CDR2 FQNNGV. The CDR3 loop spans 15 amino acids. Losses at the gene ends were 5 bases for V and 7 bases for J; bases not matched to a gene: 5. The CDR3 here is CASSLGTGGVGELFF. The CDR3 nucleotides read TGTGCCAGCAGCCTCGGGACAGGGGGCGTCGGGGAGCTGTTTTTT. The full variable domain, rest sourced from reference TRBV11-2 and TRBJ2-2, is EAGVAQSPRYKIIEKRQSVAFWCNPISGHATLYWYQQILGQGPKLLIQFQNNGVVDDSQLPKDRFSAERLKGVDSTLKIQPAKLEDSAVYLCASSLGTGGVGELFFGEGSRLTVL.

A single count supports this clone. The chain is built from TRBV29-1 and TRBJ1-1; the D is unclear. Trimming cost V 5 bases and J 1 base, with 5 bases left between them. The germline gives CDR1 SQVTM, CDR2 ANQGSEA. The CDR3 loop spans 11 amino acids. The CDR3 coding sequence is TGCAGCGTTAACAGGAACACTGAAGCTTTCTTT. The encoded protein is CSVNRNTEAFF.

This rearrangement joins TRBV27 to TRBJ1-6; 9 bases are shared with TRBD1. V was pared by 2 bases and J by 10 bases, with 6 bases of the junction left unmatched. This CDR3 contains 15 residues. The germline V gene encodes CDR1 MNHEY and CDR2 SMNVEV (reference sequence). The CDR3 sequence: CASSLATGGSSPLHF. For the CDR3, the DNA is TGTGCCAGCAGTTTAGCAACAGGGGGCAGCTCACCCCTCCACTTT.

CDR3 protein: CASSQESGIASYGYTF. The CDR3, as DNA: TGTGCCAGCAGCCAAGAGTCAGGGATTGCAAGCTATGGCTACACCTTC. This chain links TRBV3-1 (or the pseudogene TRBV3-2) with TRBJ1-2; D might be TRBD1 (5 bases). V lost 0 bases and J lost 4, with 15 bases in between. This CDR3 is built from 16 residues. Germline-derived CDR1 and CDR2 are LGHDT and YNNKEL (reference sequence).

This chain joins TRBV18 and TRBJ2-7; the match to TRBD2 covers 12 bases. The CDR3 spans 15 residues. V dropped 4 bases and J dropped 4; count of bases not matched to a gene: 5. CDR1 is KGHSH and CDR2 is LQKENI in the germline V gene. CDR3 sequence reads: CASSLGTSGLYEQYV. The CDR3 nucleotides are TGTGCCAGCTCACTCGGGACTAGCGGGCTTTACGAGCAGTACGTC.

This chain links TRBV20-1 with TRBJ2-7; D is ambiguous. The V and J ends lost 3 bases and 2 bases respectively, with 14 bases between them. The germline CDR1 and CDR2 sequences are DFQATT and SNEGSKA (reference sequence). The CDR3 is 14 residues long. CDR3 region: CSASVVVATYEQYF. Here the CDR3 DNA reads TGCAGTGCTAGTGTGGTGGTAGCCACCTACGAGCAGTACTTC.

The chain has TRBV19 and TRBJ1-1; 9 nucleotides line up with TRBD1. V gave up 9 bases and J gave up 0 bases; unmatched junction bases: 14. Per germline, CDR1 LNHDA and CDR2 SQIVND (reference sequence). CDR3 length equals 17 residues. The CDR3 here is CASTTPGQGTLNTEAFF. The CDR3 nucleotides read TGTGCCAGCACGACCCCGGGACAGGGAACGCTGAACACTGAAGCTTTCTTT. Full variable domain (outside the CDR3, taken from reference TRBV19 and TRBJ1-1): DGGITQSPKYLFRKEGQNVTLSCEQNLNHDAMYWYRQDPGQGLRLIYYSQIVNDFQKGDIAEGYSVSREKKESFPLTVTSAQKNPTAFYLCASTTPGQGTLNTEAFFGQGTRLTVV.

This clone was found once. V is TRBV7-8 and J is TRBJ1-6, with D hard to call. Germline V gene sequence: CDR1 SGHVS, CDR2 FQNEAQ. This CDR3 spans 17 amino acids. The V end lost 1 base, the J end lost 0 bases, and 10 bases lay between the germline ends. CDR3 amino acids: CASSLDSPDSYNSPLHF. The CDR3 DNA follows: TGTGCCAGCAGCTTAGATAGCCCCGACTCCTATAATTCACCCCTCCACTTT.

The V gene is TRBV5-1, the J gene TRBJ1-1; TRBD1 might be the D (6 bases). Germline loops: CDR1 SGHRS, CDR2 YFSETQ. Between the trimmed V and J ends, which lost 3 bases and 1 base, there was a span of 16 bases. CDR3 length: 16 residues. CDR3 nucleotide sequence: TGCGCCAGCAGCTCCCGCCCGGGGGGCGGGAACACTGAAGCTTTCTTT. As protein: CASSSRPGGGNTEAFF.

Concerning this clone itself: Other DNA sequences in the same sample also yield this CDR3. The CDR3 nucleotides read TGTGCCAGCTCACCAACGATCGGCGGGAACACCGGGGAGCTGTTTTTT. It specifies CASSPTIGGNTGELFF. V and J are TRBV18 and TRBJ2-2; D gene ambiguous. The CDR3 loop spans 16 amino acids. Germline V gives CDR1 KGHSH, CDR2 LQKENI. Trimming removed 2 bases from V and 1 base from J, with 11 bases in between.

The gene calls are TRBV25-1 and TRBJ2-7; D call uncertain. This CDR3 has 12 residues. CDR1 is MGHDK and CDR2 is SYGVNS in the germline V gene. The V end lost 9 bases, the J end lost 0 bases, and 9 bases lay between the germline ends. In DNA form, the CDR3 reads TGTGCCAGTAATGGCAACTCCTACGAGCAGTACTTC. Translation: CASNGNSYEQYF.

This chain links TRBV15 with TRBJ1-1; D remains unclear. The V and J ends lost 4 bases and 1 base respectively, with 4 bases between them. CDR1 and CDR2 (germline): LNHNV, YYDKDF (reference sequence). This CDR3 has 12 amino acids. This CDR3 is CATSTRNTEAFF. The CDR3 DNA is TGTGCCACCAGCACCCGGAACACTGAAGCTTTCTTT.